The clone carrying this T cell receptor beta chain was seen a single time. Its antigen remains unknown. This CDR3 region has 16 residues. Looked up from germline, CDR1 is KGHSH and CDR2 is LQKENI. Unmatched junction bases numbered 11, after V lost 2 bases and J lost 8 bases. The sample originates from a study of shared clonotypes between healthy human individuals. Study-level background: Ranging from 18 to 49 in age, donors were a couple of women and a few men.

The assay used deep level. Genomic DNA of each subset was evenly split across several immunoSEQ plates. Using immunoSEQ multiplex PCR, the repertoire was profiled, and TCRdb retains in-frame clones only, with some absent. The top ten hold 10% to 15% of the sample, which has nearly 500,000 clones, less than 80% seen once. Study-wide results and limits: The expectation was that sequencing depth would affect clonotype sharing among donors.

The material sequenced was PBMCs. The TCR sequence derives from a woman in her forties in good health. Some clones in this sample may be carry-over from other donors' samples. The chain couples TRBV18 to TRBJ2-1, with TRBD2 identical over 8 bases. DNA of the CDR3: TGTGCCAGCTCACCATTCGGACTAGCTGGTCGGGATGAGCAGTTCTTC. Its protein product is CASSPFGLAGRDEQFF.